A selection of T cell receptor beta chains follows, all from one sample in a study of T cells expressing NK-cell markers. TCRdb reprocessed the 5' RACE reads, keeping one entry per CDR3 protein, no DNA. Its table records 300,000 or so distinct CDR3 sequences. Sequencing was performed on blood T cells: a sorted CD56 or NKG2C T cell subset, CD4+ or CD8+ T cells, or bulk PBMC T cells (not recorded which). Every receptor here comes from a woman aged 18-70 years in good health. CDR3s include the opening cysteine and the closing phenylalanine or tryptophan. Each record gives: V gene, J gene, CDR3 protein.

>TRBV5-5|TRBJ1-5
CASSPWGDQPQHF
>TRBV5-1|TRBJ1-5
CASSPWTGGQPQHF
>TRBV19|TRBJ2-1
CASTPALAAYNEQFF
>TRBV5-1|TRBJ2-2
CASSLAGQGTTGELFF
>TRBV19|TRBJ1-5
CASRTADQPQHF
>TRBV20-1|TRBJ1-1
CSARDEGRRTEAFF
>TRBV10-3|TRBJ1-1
CAISTSGFGTEAFF
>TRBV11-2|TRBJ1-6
CASSPVRGNRSPLHF
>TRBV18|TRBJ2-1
CASSPVGSEQFF
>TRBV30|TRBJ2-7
CAWTPGRLEQYF
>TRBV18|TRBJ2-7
CASSPSQDRNYEQYF
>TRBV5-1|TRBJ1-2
CASSLEGVGYTF
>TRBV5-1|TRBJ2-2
CASSLAGSEVGELFF
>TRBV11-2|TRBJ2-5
CASSHFQETQYF
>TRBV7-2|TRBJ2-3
CASSLSPGAQDTQYF
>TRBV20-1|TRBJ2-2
CSALRTVNTGELFF
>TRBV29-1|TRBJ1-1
CSVELLTGNTEAFF
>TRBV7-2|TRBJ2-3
CASQGGGLGDTQYF
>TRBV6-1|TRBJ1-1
CASSDKDGTRTEAFF
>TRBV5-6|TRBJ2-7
CASSLGPVGYEQYF
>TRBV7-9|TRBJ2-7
CASSAQGYEQYF
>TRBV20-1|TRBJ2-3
CSARASGTDTQYF
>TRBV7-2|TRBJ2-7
CASSLGTIVYEQYF
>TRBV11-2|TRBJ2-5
CASSPGRKKETQYF
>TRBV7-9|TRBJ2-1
CASSLAGAPLGEQFF
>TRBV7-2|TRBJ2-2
CASRESSGRAGELFF
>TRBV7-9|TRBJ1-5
CASSLGQGEGNGPQHF
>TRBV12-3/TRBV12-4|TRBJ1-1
CASGLWNTEAFF
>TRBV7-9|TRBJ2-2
CASSSRRETGELFF
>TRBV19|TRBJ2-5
CASAKRGRGLYQETQYF
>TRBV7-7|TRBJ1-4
CASSLAPGSQLFF
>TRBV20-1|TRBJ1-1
CSASGATGTEAFF
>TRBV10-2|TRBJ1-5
CASTPDRGSNQPQHF
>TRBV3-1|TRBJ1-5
CASSQRGWDYSNQPQHF
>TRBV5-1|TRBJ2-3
CASSKEVVRDTQYF
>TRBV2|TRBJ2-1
CASRPLAGYNEQFF
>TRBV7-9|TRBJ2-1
CASSLDRGHEQFF
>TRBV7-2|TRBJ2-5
CASSLVLETQYF
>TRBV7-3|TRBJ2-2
CASSLAGGGSGGVTGELFF
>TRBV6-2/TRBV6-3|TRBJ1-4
CASSYAYPGTGTGWGSNEKLFF
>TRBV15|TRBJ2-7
CATSRVGGATYEQYF
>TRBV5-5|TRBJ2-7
CASSLVGGDESYF
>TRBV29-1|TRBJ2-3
CSVESSTDTQYF
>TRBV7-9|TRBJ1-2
CASSRGYPGYTF
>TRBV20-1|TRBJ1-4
CSASGTGALGFEEKLFF
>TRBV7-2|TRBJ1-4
CASSLFGQNNEKLFF
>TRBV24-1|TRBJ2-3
CATSGGGTTDTQYF
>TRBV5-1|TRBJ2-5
CASRLGTETQYF
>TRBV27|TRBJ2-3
CASSLLAHDTQYF
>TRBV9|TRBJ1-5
CASSVGGGPDSAQHF
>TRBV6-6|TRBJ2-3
CASSFDGDTQYF
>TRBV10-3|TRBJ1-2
CAITDVAEDGYTF
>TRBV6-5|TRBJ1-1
CASSYYSQGPNTEAFF
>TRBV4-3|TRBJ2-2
CASSQSWLNTGELFF
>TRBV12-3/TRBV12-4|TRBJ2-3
CASSLTGQRALSGQYF
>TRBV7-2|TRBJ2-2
CASIPGRNTGELFF
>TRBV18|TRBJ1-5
CASSEGDQPQHF
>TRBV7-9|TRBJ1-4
CASSPRTVTANEKLFF
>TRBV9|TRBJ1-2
CASSDDSGDYGYTF